Listed below are T cell receptor beta chains from one sample, sequenced in a study of cytomegalovirus exposure and HLA in healthy donors. Clones were sequenced by immunoSEQ multiplex PCR, and TCRdb holds only the in-frame ones, with some missing. This sample has under 200,000 clones, with 80% to 85% found just once. The specimen sequenced was PBMCs. The receptors were sampled from a boy aged 2 to 9 in good health and CMV-seronegative. CDR3s include the opening cysteine and the closing phenylalanine or tryptophan. The order of the fields is J gene, D gene, clone size, V gene, CDR3 length, CDR3 protein, CDR3 DNA. D genes are given only for firm matches. Expanded clones are given a class, and other clones once, few, many or no size at all.

TRBJ1-5,NA,NA,TRBV19,14,CASSTGYGNQPQHF,TGTGCCAGTAGTACAGGGTACGGCAATCAGCCCCAGCATTTT
TRBJ1-3,TRBD1,NA,TRBV19,15,CASSIGRGPGNTIYF,TGTGCCAGTAGTATCGGCAGGGGGCCCGGAAACACCATATATTTT
TRBJ2-7,TRBD1,NA,TRBV7-2,13,CASSLRQGYEQYF,TGTGCCAGCAGCTTACGACAGGGGTACGAGCAGTACTTC
TRBJ1-2,NA,NA,TRBV2,14,CASSRQEINYGYTF,TGTGCCAGCAGTCGACAGGAGATTAACTATGGCTACACCTTC
TRBJ2-5,NA,NA,TRBV5-8,14,CASSHTTPKKTQYF,TGTGCCAGCAGCCACACTACCCCCAAGAAGACCCAGTACTTC
TRBJ2-4,NA,NA,TRBV4-2,15,CASSQEKPAKNIQYF,TGTGCCAGCAGCCAAGAGAAGCCAGCCAAAAACATTCAGTACTTC
TRBJ1-4,NA,NA,TRBV28,13,CASGGSTNEKLFF,TGTGCCAGCGGAGGATCAACTAATGAAAAACTGTTTTTT
TRBJ2-7,NA,NA,TRBV6-5,14,CASSYSRAPWEQYF,TGTGCCAGCAGTTACTCCAGGGCCCCCTGGGAGCAGTACTTC
TRBJ2-3,TRBD2,once,TRBV5-4,15,CASSISGRDTDTQYF,TGTGCCAGCAGCATTAGCGGGAGGGATACAGATACGCAGTATTTT
TRBJ2-1,TRBD1,NA,TRBV10-3,16,CAISENPGTEPNEQFF,TGTGCCATCAGTGAAAACCCCGGGACAGAACCCAATGAGCAGTTCTTC
TRBJ2-3,TRBD1,NA,TRBV10-1,14,CASSESQGADTQYF,TGCGCCAGCAGTGAATCGCAGGGGGCAGATACGCAGTATTTT
TRBJ2-3,NA,NA,TRBV27,13,CASSFGVSYTQYF,TGTGCCAGCAGTTTCGGGGTTTCATATACGCAGTATTTT
TRBJ2-2,NA,NA,TRBV18,12,CASGLQGTELFF,TGTGCCAGCGGGTTACAGGGTACGGAGCTGTTTTTT
TRBJ2-1,NA,NA,TRBV2,13,CASSEYRVAEQFF,TGTGCCAGCAGTGAGTACAGGGTTGCTGAGCAGTTCTTC
TRBJ1-5,NA,NA,TRBV5-5,14,CASSLEAGFQPQHF,TGTGCCAGCAGCTTGGAGGCAGGTTTTCAGCCCCAGCATTTT
TRBJ1-4,TRBD1,NA,TRBV6-1,14,CASSRDRGNEKLFF,TGTGCCAGCAGTAGGGACAGGGGTAATGAAAAACTGTTTTTT
TRBJ2-1,TRBD2,NA,TRBV12-5,18,CASGSPTSGSLRGYEQFF,TGTGCTAGTGGTTCGCCGACTAGCGGGAGCCTCAGAGGGTATGAGCAGTTCTTC
TRBJ1-5,TRBD1,NA,TRBV6-5,15,CATRVPGQPNQPQHF,TGTGCCACCAGGGTTCCGGGACAGCCCAATCAGCCCCAGCATTTT
TRBJ1-1,NA,NA,TRBV28,17,CASSFLPRLSSYTEAFF,TGTGCCAGCAGTTTTCTTCCGCGGCTGAGCTCCTACACTGAAGCTTTCTTT
TRBJ2-4,NA,NA,TRBV7-2,13,CASSLDKKNIQYF,TGTGCCAGCAGCTTAGACAAGAAAAACATTCAGTACTTC
TRBJ1-5,NA,NA,TRBV10-2,13,CASSEGGGQPQHF,TGCGCCAGCAGTGAGGGCGGGGGCCAGCCCCAGCATTTT
TRBJ2-1,TRBD2,once,TRBV7-2,15,CASSLGLGRFFEQFF,TGTGCCAGCAGCCTGGGACTAGGGAGGTTTTTTGAGCAGTTCTTC
TRBJ2-7,NA,NA,TRBV27,13,CASSQTLFYEQYF,TGTGCCAGCAGTCAAACCCTATTCTACGAGCAGTACTTC
TRBJ2-3,NA,once,TRBV19,16,CASNRGAGASTDTQYF,TGTGCCAGTAACAGAGGGGCAGGGGCAAGCACAGATACGCAGTATTTT
TRBJ2-1,TRBD2,NA,TRBV18,16,CASSRLSGTEYNEQFF,TGTGCCAGCTCACGACTCAGCGGGACGGAGTACAATGAGCAGTTCTTC
TRBJ2-1,NA,NA,TRBV18,15,CASSPQEIPYNEQFF,TGTGCCAGCTCACCACAGGAGATACCCTACAATGAGCAGTTCTTC